This T cell receptor beta chain was obtained from a study of OX40 agonist ivuxolimab in advanced cancers. Study results and limitations: The study did not work out the antigen specificity of the expanded peripheral T cells.

Regarding this clone: Its cognate antigen is unknown.

The data were produced by immunoSEQ multiplex PCR, yet TCRdb's version contains in-frame clones alone and is incomplete. The top ten hold about 4% of the sample, which has some 79,000 clones, 88% seen once. CDR1 is PRHDT, CDR2 FYEKMQ, per germline (reference sequence). V shed 5 bases, J shed 8 bases, and the junction held 21 bases outside the gene matches. This CDR3 comprises 18 residues. The gene calls are TRBV13 and TRBJ2-1; TRBD2 matches at 7 bases. The TCR sequence derives from an adult with an advanced solid tumor such as melanoma, head and neck, liver or kidney cancer. The sample was CD4+ or CD8+ T cells sorted from blood, taken in a trial of the OX40 agonist ivuxolimab. The CDR3 sequence is CASSPTGWAGVRTYEQFF. The CDR3 DNA is TGTGCCAGCAGCCCCACTGGGTGGGCGGGAGTCAGGACCTATGAGCAGTTCTTC.